This is a list of T cell receptor beta chains from one sample in a study of T cell responses to AZD1222 COVID-19 vaccine. Method: immunoSEQ multiplex PCR; TCRdb's copy keeps in-frame clones and lacks some. This sample has about 93,000 clones, with roughly 89% found just once. The sequences come from peripheral blood, collected on day 0 of MenACWY control vaccination. The receptor source for this set is an adult in good health. CDR3s include the opening cysteine and the closing phenylalanine or tryptophan.

v_call	cdr3_aa
TRBV28	CASTGLTSTGTDTQYF
TRBV5-1	CASRFWGLETQYF
TRBV27	CASGSGSEETQYF
TRBV6-1	CASSEAAGGRVYQPQHF
TRBV4-1	CASSQVEDNQPQHF
TRBV19	CASSIGEVGTGGDIQYF
TRBV19	CASSLLTRGDEQFF
TRBV7-8	CASSLGAGGTGEQFF
TRBV6-2/TRBV6-3	CASSEDRNHYGQFF
TRBV10-3	CAISATGSVDGYTF
TRBV19	CASSPPLARDRSFRAFF
TRBV6-2/TRBV6-3	CASSRGSNQPQHF
TRBV6-5	CASIQTRGYGYTF
TRBV7-9	CASSLGQNTGELFF
TRBV30	CAWSPGVRAGGASLANYGYTF
TRBV15	CATSRGRTGLNTGELFF
TRBV4-1	CASSQGLGGYEQYF
TRBV3-1/TRBV3-2	CASAGVSENPYGYTF
TRBV29-1	CSVDSPGGPYEQYF
TRBV3-1/TRBV3-2	CASSPYLVVRGRLANYGYTF
TRBV28	CASSSWTGNTGELFF
TRBV6-6	CASNSRVGTEAFF
TRBV7-3	CASSLTRENGYTF
TRBV30	CAWSRGLAGSQETQYF
TRBV7-2	CASGSYYGYTF
TRBV19	CASRQGSTYEQYF
TRBV9	CASSVSPDSGNTIYF
TRBV5-1	CASSSENEKLFF
TRBV9	CASSVISGSPEAFF
TRBV3-1/TRBV3-2	CASSQIPNTGELFF
TRBV7-2	CASSPAGTNPTDTQYF
TRBV9	CASSVAPGYEQYF
TRBV6-2/TRBV6-3	CASSWRTGRNTEAFF
TRBV19	CASSIPTGGQSYGYTF
TRBV7-2	CASSIGTSGSGETQYF
TRBV19	CASSQLQGAYGYTF